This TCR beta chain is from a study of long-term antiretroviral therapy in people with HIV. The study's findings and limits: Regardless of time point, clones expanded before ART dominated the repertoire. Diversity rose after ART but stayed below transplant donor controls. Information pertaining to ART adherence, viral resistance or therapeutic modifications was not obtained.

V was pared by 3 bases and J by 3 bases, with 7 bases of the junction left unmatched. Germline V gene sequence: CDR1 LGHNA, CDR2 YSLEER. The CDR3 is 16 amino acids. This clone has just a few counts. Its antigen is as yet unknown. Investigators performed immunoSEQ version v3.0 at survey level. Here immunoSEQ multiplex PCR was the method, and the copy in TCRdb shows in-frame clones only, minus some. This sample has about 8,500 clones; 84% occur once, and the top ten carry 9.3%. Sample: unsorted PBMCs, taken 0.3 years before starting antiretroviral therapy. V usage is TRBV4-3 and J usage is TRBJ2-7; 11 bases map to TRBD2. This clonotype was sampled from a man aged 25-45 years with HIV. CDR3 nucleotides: TGCGCCAGCAGCCAGCTGTACGGGACTAGCGGCTACGAGCAGTACTTC. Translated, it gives CASSQLYGTSGYEQYF.